This passage covers 8 T cell receptor beta chains from one sample sequenced in a study of OX40 agonist ivuxolimab in advanced cancers. TCRdb keeps only in-frame clones here, not all; method: immunoSEQ multiplex PCR. The sample consists of tens of thousands of clones, roughly 80% of them appearing once. The specimen was CD4+ or CD8+ T cells sorted from blood, collected in a trial of the OX40 agonist ivuxolimab. The receptors were gathered from an adult with an advanced solid tumor such as melanoma, head and neck, liver or kidney cancer.

The J gene is TRBJ1-1, the V gene TRBV27; TRBD1 agrees at 8 bases. The junction had 6 bases not matched to a gene; V was cut back by 3 bases and J by 3 bases. Germline V gene lookup returns CDR1 MNHEY and CDR2 SMNVEV (reference sequence). The CDR3 has 15 residues. DNA for the CDR3: TGTGCCAGCAGTTTTCTGGACAGGGTCCACACTGAAGCTTTCTTT. Its translation is CASSFLDRVHTEAFF.

Written as DNA, the CDR3 is TGTGCCAGCAGCTTCGGGTTGGACATTCAGTACTTC. Its translation: CASSFGLDIQYF. The rearrangement uses TRBV13 and TRBJ2-4; D is unclear. The CDR3 spans 12 residues. V was pared by 3 bases and J by 8 bases, with 8 bases between. CDR1 is PRHDT, CDR2 FYEKMQ, per germline (reference sequence).

The chain has TRBV7-9 and TRBJ2-7; 9 nucleotides align to TRBD2. After removal of 1 base from V and 7 bases from J, the junction contained 5 bases not matched to a gene. CDR1 SEHNR and CDR2 FQNEAQ come from the germline V gene (reference sequence). The CDR3 extends over 14 amino acids. CDR3 nucleotide sequence: TGTGCCAGCAGCTTAGAAGGGACTAGCTTTGAGCAGTACTTC. Its translation: CASSLEGTSFEQYF.

The V and J genes are TRBV2 and TRBJ2-1; 7 positions agree with TRBD2. Germline V gene lookup returns CDR1 SNHLY and CDR2 FYNNEI. This CDR3 spans 17 amino acids. V was clipped by 3 bases and J by 0 bases; unmatched bases: 8. This chain's CDR3 is CASSEAIIAGSYNEQFF. In DNA, the CDR3 is TGTGCCAGCAGTGAGGCCATAATAGCGGGCTCCTACAATGAGCAGTTCTTC.

The J gene is TRBJ2-1, the V gene TRBV28; TRBD1 matches at 11 bases. Trimming at V came to 2 bases and at J to 7 bases, leaving 4 bases not matched to a gene. The CDR3 consists of 15 residues. Germline V lookup: CDR1 MDHEN, CDR2 SYDVKM. The CDR3 spells CASSLQGQGVNEQFF. As DNA, the CDR3 is TGTGCCAGCAGTTTACAGGGACAGGGGGTAAATGAGCAGTTCTTC.

This chain connects TRBV19 to TRBJ2-3; possibly TRBD2 for D (5 bases). The ends were cut back, 3 bases at V and 5 bases at J, with 9 bases in the middle. This CDR3 spans 13 amino acids. Germline V CDR1 and CDR2: LNHDA, SQIVND (reference sequence). CDR3 in amino acids: CASSMGDRDTQYF. CDR3 DNA: TGTGCCAGTAGTATGGGAGACCGAGATACGCAGTATTTT.

This clone is a singleton in its sample. This chain connects TRBV5-1 to TRBJ2-7; unclear D gene. Germline V gives CDR1 SGHRS, CDR2 YFSETQ. The CDR3 spans 12 residues. The germline V and J ends were trimmed by 5 bases and 0 bases, with 6 bases remaining between them. The CDR3 DNA reads TGCGCCAGCAGGGGCTACTCCTACGAGCAGTACTTC. The encoded protein is CASRGYSYEQYF.

The chain combines TRBV5-6 with TRBJ2-5; D is perhaps TRBD1 (5 bases). The V end lost 6 bases, the J end lost 2 bases, and 8 bases lay between the germline ends. Germline assignment: CDR1 SGHDT and CDR2 YYEEEE. The length of the CDR3 is 12 residues. The CDR3 loop is CASTRGQETQYF. CDR3 nucleotide sequence: TGTGCCAGCACAAGGGGACAAGAGACCCAGTACTTC.